Below are 8 T cell receptor beta chains sequenced from a single sample in a study of tumor-infiltrating lymphocytes in oesophageal squamous cell carcinoma (TCRdb year 2016). Receptor amplification or capture employed PCR. The sequencing machine was an Illumina HiSeq 2000. Clones were called with MiXCR by TCRdb after fastp trimmed the public reads at Q25, and only in-frame beta chains were retained. Rows are unified per CDR3 protein, each entry keeping the most common DNA and genes. Across this sample there are around 23,000 distinct CDR3 sequences, with 30% to 40% seen only once. Approximately 40% of the sample is held by the ten biggest clonotypes. The specimen sequenced was esophageal tumor tissue. These receptors all stem from a male donor with esophageal squamous cell carcinoma.

Many counts were recorded for this clonotype. The chain employs TRBV7-9 and TRBJ2-2; 7 bases are shared with TRBD1. V lost 5 bases, J lost 6 bases, and 9 bases stayed unmatched. The V gene's germline CDR1 is SEHNR and CDR2 FQNEAQ (reference sequence). The CDR3 is 15 residues long. The CDR3 region is CASSPLDRRSGELFF. In DNA form, the CDR3 reads TGTGCCAGCAGCCCCCTGGACAGGCGCTCCGGGGAGCTGTTTTTT. Full variable domain (outside the CDR3, taken from reference TRBV7-9 and TRBJ2-2): DTGVSQNPRHKITKRGQNVTFRCDPISEHNRLYWYRQTLGQGPEFLTYFQNEAQLEKSRLLSDRFSAERPKGSFSTLEIQRTEQGDSAMYLCASSPLDRRSGELFFGEGSRLTVL.

This clonotype showed up just once. This chain uses TRBV7-6 with TRBJ2-4; possibly TRBD1 for D (5 bases). Matching the DNA end better, TRBJ2-1 makes the J call doubtful. The CDR3 runs 12 residues. Germline V gene sequence: CDR1 SGHVS, CDR2 FNYEAQ. Here the CDR3 reads CASSTSGIEQFF. The CDR3 nucleotides read TGTGCCAGCAGCACCTCAGGGATTGAGCAGTTCTTC.

The rearrangement joins TRBV7-6 to TRBJ1-1; a weak D match, TRBD1 (6 bases). TRBJ2-2 matches the DNA end more closely, so the J call is doubtful. Germline V gene data show CDR1 as SGHVS and CDR2 as FNYEAQ. CDR3 size: 14 residues. CDR3 sequence (DNA): TGTGCCAGCAGGAGGACAGAGAACACCGGGGAGCTGTTTTTT. Translating it yields CASRRTENTGELFF.

This clonotype was detected a few times. The chain recombines TRBV19 with TRBJ1-2, with D unresolved. CDR3 length: 12 residues. V was trimmed by 8 bases and J by 8 bases, leaving 15 bases between them. Germline V lookup: CDR1 LNHDA, CDR2 SQIVND (reference sequence). The CDR3 protein is CASGKDLGGYTF. The CDR3 nucleotides read TGTGCCAGTGGGAAGGATTTGGGGGGCTACACCTTC.

This clonotype was picked up a small number of times. The chain has TRBV9 and TRBJ2-1; 11 bases agree with TRBD1. There are 14 residues in the CDR3. V was pared by 4 bases and J by 7 bases, with 4 bases of the junction left unmatched. Germline assignment: CDR1 SGDLS and CDR2 YYNGEE. In DNA form, the CDR3 reads TGTGCCAGCAGCCCCGGACAGGGGGCGAATGAGCAGTTCTTC. As protein: CASSPGQGANEQFF. Together with reference TRBV9 and TRBJ2-1, the CDR3 gives the full variable domain: DSGVTQTPKHLITATGQRVTLRCSPRSGDLSVYWYQQSLDQGLQFLIQYYNGEERAKGNILERFSAQQFPDLHSELNLSSLELGDSALYFCASSPGQGANEQFFGPGTRLTVL.

The J gene is TRBJ2-2, the V gene TRBV10-3; TRBD1 matches 8 bases. This CDR3 comprises 17 residues. CDR1 is ENHRY and CDR2 is SYGVKD in the germline V gene. After removal of 1 base from V and 7 bases from J, the junction contained 11 bases not matched to a gene. The CDR3 loop reads CAISEWGQAPLGGELFF. The CDR3 DNA follows: TGTGCCATCAGTGAGTGGGGACAGGCCCCCCTCGGCGGGGAGCTGTTTTTT.

This clonotype has at least ten counts. The chain joins TRBV11-1 to TRBJ2-3, with D perhaps being TRBD1 or TRBD2 (5 bases each). Between the trimmed V and J ends, which lost 5 bases and 3 bases, there was a span of 12 bases. The CDR3 length is 14 residues. Germline lookup yields CDR1 SGHAT and CDR2 FQDESV (reference sequence). CDR3 in DNA: TGTGCCAGCAGCCGAGTCAGGGAGACAGATACGCAGTATTTT. This encodes CASSRVRETDTQYF.

With respect to this clonotype: Here the CDR3 omits its conserved ending phenylalanine or tryptophan, so a read error is the likely source. The DNA is left out, because the CDR3 cannot be placed on it with certainty; the CDR3 is given as TCRdb lists it. This rearrangement joins TRBV7-6 to TRBJ2-7; TRBD1, the table's D call, was not compared with the DNA. The germline V gene has CDR1 SGHVS and CDR2 FNYEAQ. A total of 19 residues make up the CDR3, ends included. This CDR3 is CASSPTELTGLGVGYTFGS.